The next 10 T cell receptor beta chains were all read from a single sample in a study of blood T cell repertoires in COVID-19. Clones were sequenced by immunoSEQ multiplex PCR, and TCRdb holds only the in-frame ones, with some missing. The sample yields about 110,000 clones, around 80% seen once. Sequencing was carried out using peripheral blood. All receptors come from a woman of 80 years or more with active or convalescent COVID-19.

This sequence joins TRBV5-1 and TRBJ2-6; 9 bases align to TRBD1. Per germline, CDR1 SGHRS and CDR2 YFSETQ. The CDR3 is 16 residues long. Trimming at V came to 7 bases and at J to 7 bases, leaving 12 bases not matched to a gene. The CDR3 bases are TGCGCCAGCGGCCACCTGGGGGGACAGGGCGCCAACGTCCTGACTTTC. Its translation is CASGHLGGQGANVLTF.

Only a few counts were recorded for this clone. This chain uses TRBV9 with TRBJ2-5; 9 bases match TRBD1. Germline values: CDR1 SGDLS, CDR2 YYNGEE. The CDR3 has 14 amino acids. V was pared by 3 bases and J by 5 bases, with 5 bases of the junction left unmatched. CDR3 sequence: CASSGGQGWETQYF. DNA of the CDR3: TGTGCCAGCAGCGGTGGACAGGGGTGGGAGACCCAGTACTTC.

In its sample, this clone was seen once. The V and J genes are TRBV2 and TRBJ1-1; 7 bases map to TRBD1. With V trimmed by 4 bases and J by 3 bases, 2 bases remained unmatched. This CDR3 is built from 13 residues. CDR1 SNHLY and CDR2 FYNNEI come from the germline V gene. In nucleotides, the CDR3 is TGTGCCAGCAGTGCAGGGGGATACACTGAAGCTTTCTTT. This sequence encodes CASSAGGYTEAFF.

CDR3 amino acids: CASSPGPPGLWGTDTQYF. The CDR3 DNA is TGTGCCAGCAGTCCGGGCCCCCCAGGGCTTTGGGGCACAGATACGCAGTATTTT. This rearrangement joins TRBV7-9 to TRBJ2-3, with D possibly being TRBD1 (5 bases). V gave up 6 bases and J gave up 1 base, with 23 bases separating them. This CDR3 spans 18 amino acids. Germline loops: CDR1 SEHNR, CDR2 FQNEAQ (reference sequence).

The CDR3 spells CASSRLAGGYTGELFF. CDR3 bases: TGTGCCAGCAGCCGACTAGCGGGAGGGTACACCGGGGAGCTGTTTTTT. This chain joins TRBV3-1 (or the pseudogene TRBV3-2) and TRBJ2-2, with 14 nucleotides matching TRBD2. Trimming cost V 4 bases and J 3 bases; bases outside gene matches: 1. There are 16 residues in the CDR3. Germline V gene data show CDR1 as LGHDT and CDR2 as YNNKEL (reference sequence).

This clone came up once. The chain couples TRBV19 to TRBJ2-2; 10 positions agree with TRBD2. Germline V lookup: CDR1 LNHDA, CDR2 SQIVND (reference sequence). V shed 3 bases, J shed 5 bases, and the junction held 12 bases outside the gene matches. This CDR3 region has 18 residues. Written as DNA, the CDR3 is TGTGCCAGTAGTATGGGGTCTAGCGGGAGAGGATGGACCGGGGAGCTGTTTTTT. It translates to CASSMGSSGRGWTGELFF.

V is TRBV6-5 and J is TRBJ1-2; 7 positions agree with TRBD1. The CDR3 is 15 residues long. V lost 4 bases and J lost 7; bases outside the gene matches: 12. Per germline, CDR1 MNHEY and CDR2 SVGAGI. The CDR3 loop is CASSFLFGQGVGYTF. For the CDR3, the DNA is TGTGCCAGCAGTTTCTTGTTTGGGCAGGGGGTTGGCTACACCTTC.

V gene TRBV6-6 combines with J gene TRBJ1-6, with 11 positions matching TRBD1. Germline V gene sequence: CDR1 MNHNY, CDR2 SVGAGI (reference sequence). Losses at the gene ends were 2 bases for V and 9 bases for J; bases not matched to a gene: 3. CDR3 size: 15 residues. Here the CDR3 DNA reads TGTGCCAGCAGTTACACCGGGACAGGGGGTTCACCCCTCCACTTT. This codes for CASSYTGTGGSPLHF.

The J gene is TRBJ1-6, the V gene TRBV5-1; TRBD1 matches 8 bases. Trimming took 5 bases from V and 3 from J; bases not matched to a gene: 7. This CDR3 contains 16 residues. Germline lookup yields CDR1 SGHRS and CDR2 YFSETQ. CDR3 in amino acids: CASRTGARYYNSPLHF. CDR3 nucleotides: TGCGCCAGCAGGACAGGGGCCAGGTACTATAATTCACCCCTCCACTTT.

This clone has only a few counts. The J gene is TRBJ2-7, the V gene TRBV5-6; 7 bases match TRBD2. The CDR3 is 13 residues long. The germline gives CDR1 SGHDT, CDR2 YYEEEE. Trimming cost V 6 bases and J 0 bases; bases outside gene matches: 3. The CDR3 region has the DNA TGTGCCAGCAAGGGACTACCCTCCTACGAGCAGTACTTC. Translated: CASKGLPSYEQYF.